These 15 T cell receptor beta chains share one sample of origin, sequenced in a study of blood T cell repertoires in COVID-19. Some clones are missing from TCRdb's copy, which holds only in-frame ones; the method was immunoSEQ multiplex PCR. Of 60,000 to 65,000 clones listed, roughly four fifths were seen once; the top ten hold 28%. The sample consisted of peripheral blood. These receptors originate from a woman aged 80 or over with acute or convalescent COVID-19.

V and J are TRBV11-3 and TRBJ2-7; no firm D call. From germline, CDR1 is SGHNT and CDR2 YENEEA. The CDR3 runs to 13 residues. Trimming took off 3 bases at V and 1 base at J, with 7 bases between the two ends. The CDR3 bases are TGTGCCAGCAGCTTGGTAGCATCCTACGAGCAGTACTTC. Translating it yields CASSLVASYEQYF.

This rearrangement joins TRBV12-3 or TRBV12-4 to TRBJ1-2; 7 bases line up with TRBD1. This CDR3 contains 13 residues. V lost 6 bases and J lost 4; bases outside the gene matches: 5. DNA of the CDR3: TGTGCCAGCAGCAGGACAGGACTCTATGGCTACACCTTC. Translated, it gives CASSRTGLYGYTF.

The gene calls are TRBV19 and TRBJ2-7; 7 bases align to TRBD1. The CDR3 is 13 residues long. Germline V gene data show CDR1 as LNHDA and CDR2 as SQIVND (reference sequence). Trimming removed 4 bases from V and 4 bases from J; junction bases left unmatched: 4. Written as DNA, the CDR3 is TGTGCCAGTAGTAAGTACAGGGGTTACGAGCAGTACTTC. This sequence encodes CASSKYRGYEQYF.

The V call is TRBV18, the J call TRBJ1-1; maybe TRBD1 (5 bases). V lost 5 bases and J 3 bases, leaving 10 bases between the germline ends. There are 13 residues in the CDR3. The germline V gene encodes CDR1 KGHSH and CDR2 LQKENI. The DNA for the CDR3 is TGTGCCAGCTCAACTGGACACGACACTGAAGCTTTCTTT. Translation gives CASSTGHDTEAFF.

This clone was observed once. This chain uses TRBV28 with TRBJ2-3, with D perhaps matching TRBD2 (5 bases). Trimming took 1 base from V and 0 from J, leaving 8 bases between them. The V gene's germline CDR1 is MDHEN and CDR2 SYDVKM. The CDR3 runs to 15 residues. Here the CDR3 DNA reads TGTGCCAGCAGTTTATCTGGCGGGAGCACAGATACGCAGTATTTT. This sequence encodes CASSLSGGSTDTQYF.

The rearrangement joins TRBV2 to TRBJ2-7; D may be TRBD2 (6 bases). Trimming removed 6 bases at V and 4 bases at J, with 19 bases between. Germline V gene data show CDR1 as SNHLY and CDR2 as FYNNEI. CDR3 length: 15 residues. The CDR3 sequence is CASRASSGELYEQYF. The CDR3 DNA is TGTGCCAGCAGGGCCTCCTCGGGGGAACTTTACGAGCAGTACTTC.

This chain's CDR3 is CASSPRGNEQYF. CDR3 nucleotide sequence: TGTGCCAGCAGTCCAAGGGGTAACGAGCAGTACTTC. The chain couples TRBV12-3 or TRBV12-4 to TRBJ2-7; D perhaps matches TRBD1 (5 bases). The V end was cut by 5 bases, the J end by 5 bases, with 10 bases between. The CDR3 totals 12 residues.

This clone was seen just once. The chain is built from TRBV5-1 and TRBJ2-5; TRBD1 matches at 7 bases. V was clipped by 4 bases and J by 0 bases; unmatched bases: 9. Per germline, CDR1 SGHRS and CDR2 YFSETQ. This CDR3 has 16 amino acids. The CDR3 loop reads CASSPLTGTDQETQYF. DNA of the CDR3: TGCGCCAGCAGCCCTCTCACCGGGACAGACCAAGAGACCCAGTACTTC.

The J gene is TRBJ2-1, the V gene TRBV18; 8 bases map to TRBD2. Germline V gene sequence: CDR1 KGHSH, CDR2 LQKENI. This CDR3 is built from 14 residues. V shed 6 bases, J shed 6 bases, and the junction held 7 bases outside the gene matches. CDR3 loop: CASSPGTSINEQFF. CDR3 coding DNA: TGTGCCAGCTCCCCCGGGACTAGTATCAATGAGCAGTTCTTC.

The chain uses TRBV4-3 and TRBJ1-1; no reliable D call. The CDR3 sequence is 15 residues long. The V end was cut by 0 bases, the J end by 0 bases, with 8 bases between. Looked up from germline, CDR1 is LGHNA and CDR2 is YSLEER. The CDR3 coding sequence is TGCGCCAGCAGCCAAGATAACACTATGAACACTGAAGCTTTCTTT. Translated, it gives CASSQDNTMNTEAFF.

This chain connects TRBV11-3 to TRBJ2-1; 8 positions match TRBD1. CDR3 length: 14 residues. Per the germline V gene, CDR1 is SGHNT and CDR2 is YENEEA. V lost 8 bases and J lost 6; bases outside the gene matches: 9. The CDR3 region is CASQGAGRSNEQFF. CDR3 DNA: TGTGCCAGCCAGGGGGCAGGGCGATCCAATGAGCAGTTCTTC.

This clone was picked up one time. Other DNA sequences within the sample encode an identical CDR3. This sequence joins TRBV5-1 and TRBJ1-1, with D perhaps matching TRBD1 (6 bases). Trimming shortened V by 10 bases and J by 3 bases, and 28 bases separated the two germline ends. Germline CDR1 is SGHRS and CDR2 is YFSETQ. The CDR3 spans 17 residues. The CDR3 DNA follows: TGCGCCCGCCGCTTGCCGGGGGCTGGGGCGGGGGACACTGAAGCTTTCTTT. Translating gives CARRLPGAGAGDTEAFF.

CDR3 loop: CASSPQGTDTQYF. The CDR3 nucleotides read TGTGCCAGTAGCCCACAGGGCACAGATACGCAGTATTTT. The gene calls are TRBV19 and TRBJ2-3; D is perhaps TRBD1 (5 bases). The CDR3 is 13 amino acids. Germline loops: CDR1 LNHDA, CDR2 SQIVND (reference sequence). V lost 6 bases and J lost 1, with 8 bases in between.

This clone was picked up a small number of times. The rearrangement uses TRBV6-2 or TRBV6-3 and TRBJ1-1, with 8 positions matching TRBD1. CDR1 MNHEY and CDR2 SVGEGT come from the germline V gene. With 2 bases clipped from V and 0 bases from J, the junction kept 8 bases outside the gene matches. CDR3 length: 17 amino acids. DNA of the CDR3: TGTGCCAGCAGTTACGCGGGGGACAGGTCCATGAACACTGAAGCTTTCTTT. It specifies CASSYAGDRSMNTEAFF.

This clone was detected only a few times. The rearrangement joins TRBV6-2 or TRBV6-3 to TRBJ2-7, with 10 nucleotides matching TRBD2. Per the germline V gene, CDR1 is MNHEY and CDR2 is SVGEGT. V gave up 4 bases and J gave up 0 bases; unmatched junction bases: 3. The CDR3 totals 15 residues. The CDR3 nucleotides are TGTGCCAGCAGTTTAGCGGGAGGTCTCTCCTACGAGCAGTACTTC. The encoded protein is CASSLAGGLSYEQYF.